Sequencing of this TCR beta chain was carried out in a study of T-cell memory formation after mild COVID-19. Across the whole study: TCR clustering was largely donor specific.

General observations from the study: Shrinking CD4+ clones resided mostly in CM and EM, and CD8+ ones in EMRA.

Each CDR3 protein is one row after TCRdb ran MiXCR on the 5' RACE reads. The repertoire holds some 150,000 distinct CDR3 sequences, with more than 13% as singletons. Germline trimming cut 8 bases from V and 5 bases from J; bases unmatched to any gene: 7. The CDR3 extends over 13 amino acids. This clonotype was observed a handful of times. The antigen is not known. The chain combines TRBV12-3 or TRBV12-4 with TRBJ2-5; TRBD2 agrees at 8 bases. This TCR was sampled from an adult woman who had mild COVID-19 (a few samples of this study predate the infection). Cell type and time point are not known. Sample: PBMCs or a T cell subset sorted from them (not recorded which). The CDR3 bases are TGTGCCAGCGGAGAGCGGGAGATGGAGACCCAGTACTTC. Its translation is CASGEREMETQYF.